What follows are 9 T cell receptor beta chains derived from one specimen sequenced in a study of beta chain features in type 1 diabetes. General study points: A moderate, significant TCRB CDR3 shortening appeared in type 1 diabetes across four CD4+ subsets.

The antigens these receptors bind are not known. Expressed TCRB transcripts were sequenced after all isolated RNA was converted to cDNA. Clones were read by immunoSEQ multiplex PCR, and TCRdb kept only the in-frame ones, dropping some. This table holds 200,000 to 250,000 clones, around 13% found once. The material sequenced was naive CD4+ T cells from blood. All receptors come from a man aged 30-40 years with type 1 diabetes.

The V call is TRBV23-1, the J call TRBJ2-2, with D possibly matching TRBD2 (5 bases). TRBV23-1 is an ORF, with its function uncertain. The CDR3 totals 17 residues. Deletions cut 0 bases from V and 6 bases from J, with 17 bases between. The CDR3 DNA is TGCGCCAGCAGTCAATCGATGGCCAAGTCGAGGGCCGGGGAGCTGTTTTTT. Its protein product is CASSQSMAKSRAGELFF.

J is TRBJ1-4 and V is TRBV5-1, with 7 bases matching TRBD1. The CDR3 runs 14 residues. The V gene's germline CDR1 is SGHRS and CDR2 YFSETQ. Unmatched junction bases numbered 10, after V lost 4 bases and J lost 10 bases. CDR3 region: CASSDGTDFGKLFF. DNA for the CDR3: TGCGCCAGCAGCGACGGGACAGACTTTGGAAAACTGTTTTTT.

This clone showed up just a few times. The chain recombines TRBV4-1 with TRBJ1-6; D might be TRBD1 (5 bases). The CDR3 length is 17 residues. Germline V gene data show CDR1 as MGHRA and CDR2 as YSYEKL. V was shortened by 0 bases and J by 3 bases, with 12 bases between the two germline ends. DNA for the CDR3: TGCGCCAGCAGCCAAGATGACGGGGGGTTCTATAATTCACCCCTCCACTTT. Its protein is CASSQDDGGFYNSPLHF.

CDR3 coding DNA: TGTGCCAGCAGCGAGCAGGGTCTGGGCAGCGAGAAACTGTTTTTT. Amino acid sequence: CASSEQGLGSEKLFF. The chain has TRBV5-6 and TRBJ1-4; tentative D call: TRBD1 (5 bases). There are 15 residues in the CDR3. The germline V gene encodes CDR1 SGHDT and CDR2 YYEEEE. With 4 bases removed from V and 11 bases from J, the gap between germline ends came to 21 bases.

The chain links TRBV30 to TRBJ2-7, with TRBD1 identical over 7 bases. V trimming: 5 bases; J trimming: 2 bases; junction bases outside the gene matches: 3. Germline loops: CDR1 GTSNPN, CDR2 SVGIG (reference sequence). This CDR3 comprises 12 residues. CDR3 DNA: TGTGCCTGGGGAGGACAGGCCTACGAGCAGTACTTC. Translation: CAWGGQAYEQYF. Full variable domain (remainder filled in from reference TRBV30 and TRBJ2-7): SQTIHQWPATLVQPVGSPLSLECTVEGTSNPNLYWYRQAAGRGLQLLFYSVGIGQISSEVPQNLSASRPQDRQFILSSKKLLLSDSGFYLCAWGGQAYEQYFGPGTRLTVT.

This clone was picked up a small number of times. The V call is TRBV5-1, the J call TRBJ2-5, with 8 bases lining up with TRBD2. The V gene's germline CDR1 is SGHRS and CDR2 YFSETQ. The CDR3 spans 14 residues. Trimming took 4 bases from V and 1 from J; bases not matched to a gene: 3. Here the CDR3 reads CASSPSGSQETQYF. The CDR3 DNA reads TGCGCCAGCAGCCCCAGCGGGAGCCAAGAGACCCAGTACTTC.

CDR3 sequence: CASSKLAGTAYEQYF. The CDR3 DNA is TGTGCCAGCAGCAAACTAGCGGGGACTGCCTACGAGCAGTACTTC. This rearrangement joins TRBV5-4 to TRBJ2-7, with 10 bases that match TRBD2. The V gene end was trimmed by 4 bases and the J gene end by 2 bases; junction bases not matched to a gene: 6. CDR1 and CDR2 from the germline V gene are SGHNT and YYREEE (reference sequence). The CDR3 covers 15 residues. Full variable domain (missing parts from reference TRBV5-4 and TRBJ2-7): ETGVTQSPTHLIKTRGQQVTLRCSSQSGHNTVSWYQQALGQGPQFIFQYYREEENGRGNFPPRFSGLQFPNYSSELNVNALELDDSALYLCASSKLAGTAYEQYFGPGTRLTVT.

The chain carries TRBV5-4 and TRBJ2-7, with TRBD2 as a possible D gene (6 bases). Per the germline V gene, CDR1 is SGHNT and CDR2 is YYREEE (reference sequence). The ends were cut back, 0 bases at V and 12 bases at J, with 16 bases in the middle. The CDR3 loop spans 13 amino acids. The CDR3 nucleotides are TGTGCCAGCAGCTTGGGGGAAGGAGGGGCTTCGTACTTC. This translates into CASSLGEGGASYF.

This clone was observed a few times. V is TRBV5-1 and J is TRBJ2-2; D is perhaps TRBD2 (7 bases). The CDR3 sequence is 16 residues long. Germline V gene sequence: CDR1 SGHRS, CDR2 YFSETQ. V shed 0 bases and J shed 6 bases, with 15 bases lying between them. The CDR3 DNA sequence: TGCGCCAGCAGCTTGGACCCGCGCGGGGGCCCCGGGGAGCTGTTTTTT. Protein sequence: CASSLDPRGGPGELFF. Full variable domain (rest looked up from reference TRBV5-1 and TRBJ2-2): KAGVTQTPRYLIKTRGQQVTLSCSPISGHRSVSWYQQTPGQGLQFLFEYFSETQRNKGNFPGRFSGRQFSNSRSEMNVSTLELGDSALYLCASSLDPRGGPGELFFGEGSRLTVL.